These 28 T cell receptor beta chains were all obtained from the same sample, sequenced in a study of shared clonotypes between healthy human individuals. Generated by immunoSEQ multiplex PCR, the TCRdb table keeps only in-frame clones and is missing some. The sample has almost 750,000 clones; around 77% are singletons. Sequenced material: memory CD4+ T cells sorted from blood. Subset indicated: CD45RA-negative fraction. The receptors here all came from a woman in her 30s in good health.

The V gene is TRBV4-2, the J gene TRBJ2-7; 7 bases line up with TRBD1. The J segment lost 4 bases and the V segment lost 2 bases, leaving 8 bases of the junction unmatched. Germline CDR1 is LGHNA and CDR2 is YNFKEQ. The CDR3 length is 15 residues. Here the CDR3 DNA reads TGTGCCAGCAGCCAACAAGGCCAACAGGGGTACGAGCAGTACTTC. Translating gives CASSQQGQQGYEQYF.

This chain connects TRBV5-8 to TRBJ1-5; perhaps TRBD1 as D (5 bases). The CDR3 runs 16 residues. Germline V gene data show CDR1 as SGHTS and CDR2 as YDEGEE. Trimming took off 4 bases at V and 0 bases at J, with 14 bases between the two ends. The DNA for the CDR3 is TGTGCCAGCAGCCCTAGGGTGGGGGTTAGCAATCAGCCCCAGCATTTT. Translated, it gives CASSPRVGVSNQPQHF. The full variable domain, rest sourced from reference TRBV5-8 and TRBJ1-5, is EAGVTQSPTHLIKTRGQQATLRCSPISGHTSVYWYQQALGLGLQFLLWYDEGEERNRGNFPPRFSGRQFPNYSSELNVNALELEDSALYLCASSPRVGVSNQPQHFGDGTRLSIL.

The gene calls are TRBV6-4 and TRBJ2-7; D gene ambiguous. Looked up from germline, CDR1 is MRHNA and CDR2 is SNTAGT. V was clipped by 5 bases and J by 3 bases, with 17 bases between them. The length of the CDR3 is 15 residues. The CDR3 nucleotides are TGTGCCAGCAGTTGCGACAAACCCCCGGGCTACGAGCAGTACTTC. Protein: CASSCDKPPGYEQYF.

The chain links TRBV5-1 to TRBJ2-1; D is possibly TRBD1 (6 bases). Germline values: CDR1 SGHRS, CDR2 YFSETQ. Trimming removed 0 bases from V and 5 bases from J, with 12 bases in between. The CDR3 spans 15 residues. CDR3 sequence reads: CASSLALGHNNEQFF. CDR3 in DNA: TGCGCCAGCAGCTTGGCCCTGGGACACAACAATGAGCAGTTCTTC.

The chain combines TRBV18 with TRBJ2-1, with D possibly being TRBD2 (5 bases). V was cut by 3 bases and J by 11 bases, with 14 bases left in between. The CDR3 sequence is 13 residues long. Germline values: CDR1 KGHSH, CDR2 LQKENI. The CDR3 here is CASSPDGKLKQFF. CDR3 DNA: TGTGCCAGCTCACCCGACGGGAAATTGAAGCAGTTCTTC.

The rearrangement links TRBV7-2 to TRBJ2-7, with D possibly matching TRBD1 (6 bases). Germline-derived CDR1 and CDR2 are SGHTA and FQGNSA. This CDR3 is 15 amino acids long. Deletions cut 2 bases from V and 7 bases from J, with 18 bases between. The CDR3 DNA sequence: TGTGCCAGCAGCTTATTCCGCAGGGGTAAGCGTGAGCAGTACTTC. It encodes CASSLFRRGKREQYF.

CDR3 protein: CASSRQVSEETQYF. The CDR3 bases are TGTGCCAGCTCCCGTCAGGTGTCCGAGGAGACCCAGTACTTC. The V and J genes are TRBV18 and TRBJ2-5, with D uncertain. Germline V gene sequence: CDR1 KGHSH, CDR2 LQKENI. This CDR3 comprises 14 residues. Trimming took 6 bases from V and 5 from J, leaving 16 bases between them. Full variable domain (outside the CDR3, taken from reference TRBV18 and TRBJ2-5): NAGVMQNPRHLVRRRGQEARLRCSPMKGHSHVYWYRQLPEEGLKFMVYLQKENIIDESGMPKERFSAEFPKEGPSILRIQQVVRGDSAAYFCASSRQVSEETQYFGPGTRLLVL.

J is TRBJ1-1 and V is TRBV5-1; D not certain. Trimming took 3 bases from V and 1 from J, leaving 10 bases between them. CDR1 is SGHRS, CDR2 YFSETQ, per germline. This CDR3 spans 14 amino acids. CDR3 nucleotide sequence: TGCGCCAGCAGCTCACAAGACCCGAACACTGAAGCTTTCTTT. The encoded protein is CASSSQDPNTEAFF. Looking up the rest from reference TRBV5-1 and TRBJ1-1 gives the full variable domain: KAGVTQTPRYLIKTRGQQVTLSCSPISGHRSVSWYQQTPGQGLQFLFEYFSETQRNKGNFPGRFSGRQFSNSRSEMNVSTLELGDSALYLCASSSQDPNTEAFFGQGTRLTVV.

The chain links TRBV20-1 to TRBJ2-1; 10 bases align to TRBD2. The CDR3 runs 11 residues. Per the germline V gene, CDR1 is DFQATT and CDR2 is SNEGSKA (reference sequence). Trimming removed 5 bases from V and 10 bases from J; junction bases left unmatched: 2. The CDR3 protein is CSARSGREQFF. The CDR3 DNA reads as TGCAGTGCTCGTAGCGGGAGGGAGCAGTTCTTC.

The V and J genes are TRBV7-8 and TRBJ1-3, with 7 nucleotides matching TRBD1. The germline gives CDR1 SGHVS, CDR2 FQNEAQ. The J segment lost 3 bases and the V segment lost 10 bases, leaving 18 bases of the junction unmatched. There are 17 residues in the CDR3. Here the CDR3 reads CATSAYMTGRVGNTIYF. The CDR3 DNA reads as TGTGCCACCTCAGCTTATATGACAGGGAGGGTTGGAAACACCATATATTTT.

The rearrangement uses TRBV27 and TRBJ2-2; 10 bases fit TRBD2. The CDR3 loop spans 17 amino acids. With V trimmed by 4 bases and J by 6 bases, 11 bases remained unmatched. Germline V gene sequence: CDR1 MNHEY, CDR2 SMNVEV (reference sequence). The CDR3 region is CASSSVGLAGVSGELFF. The CDR3 DNA is TGTGCCAGCAGTTCGGTTGGGCTAGCGGGAGTATCCGGGGAGCTGTTTTTT.

The sample holds a few counts of this clone. The chain combines TRBV18 with TRBJ1-1, with D tentatively TRBD1 (5 bases). With 2 bases removed from V and 0 bases from J, the gap between germline ends came to 13 bases. Germline V CDR1 and CDR2: KGHSH, LQKENI. The CDR3 is 16 amino acids. CDR3 nucleotide sequence: TGTGCCAGCTCACCAGGGGCCGCGACCATGAACACTGAAGCTTTCTTT. Residues: CASSPGAATMNTEAFF.

The V and J genes are TRBV18 and TRBJ1-1; no clear D gene. The V gene's germline CDR1 is KGHSH and CDR2 LQKENI. The CDR3 covers 15 residues. Trimming took 3 bases from V and 0 from J, leaving 11 bases between them. The CDR3 bases are TGTGCCAGCTCACCTAGCGACCTCATGAACACTGAAGCTTTCTTT. Amino acid sequence: CASSPSDLMNTEAFF.

This sequence joins TRBV11-2 and TRBJ2-7, with TRBD2 as a possible D gene (6 bases). The CDR3 has 13 amino acids. Germline CDR1 and CDR2: SGHAT and FQNNGV. V was trimmed by 5 bases and J by 6 bases, leaving 14 bases between them. This CDR3 is CASSRGTGSEQYF. CDR3 sequence (DNA): TGTGCCAGCAGCCGGGGGACCGGGTCCGAGCAGTACTTC. Filled out from reference TRBV11-2 and TRBJ2-7, the complete variable domain reads EAGVAQSPRYKIIEKRQSVAFWCNPISGHATLYWYQQILGQGPKLLIQFQNNGVVDDSQLPKDRFSAERLKGVDSTLKIQPAKLEDSAVYLCASSRGTGSEQYFGPGTRLTVT.

The chain couples TRBV18 to TRBJ2-7, with D perhaps matching TRBD2 (7 bases). CDR1 and CDR2 from the germline V gene are KGHSH and LQKENI. The CDR3 covers 15 residues. Trimming removed 3 bases at V and 7 bases at J, with 19 bases between. The CDR3 nucleotides read TGTGCCAGCTCACCCACGGACAGCGGGAACATGGAGCAGTACTTC. This encodes CASSPTDSGNMEQYF.

This clone turned up a few times. The V call is TRBV11-2, the J call TRBJ2-5; 10 nucleotides line up with TRBD2. Germline lookup yields CDR1 SGHAT and CDR2 FQNNGV. With V trimmed by 5 bases and J by 2 bases, 5 bases remained unmatched. The CDR3 has 15 residues. This CDR3 reads CASSRAGGSQETQYF. The CDR3 DNA follows: TGTGCCAGCAGCCGAGCGGGAGGGAGTCAAGAGACCCAGTACTTC.

The V gene is TRBV4-2, the J gene TRBJ1-2; 9 bases are shared with TRBD1. V trimming: 1 base; J trimming: 7 bases; junction bases outside the gene matches: 10. CDR1 and CDR2 from the germline V gene are LGHNA and YNFKEQ. The CDR3 is 16 amino acids. Written as DNA, the CDR3 is TGTGCCAGCAGCCAAGGGGGACAGGGTATGGGGTTTGGCTACACCTTC. This codes for CASSQGGQGMGFGYTF.

This clone was counted once. The chain uses TRBV4-2 and TRBJ1-4, with 9 bases lining up with TRBD1. The length of the CDR3 is 16 residues. V trimming: 4 bases; J trimming: 0 bases; junction bases outside the gene matches: 3. CDR1 is LGHNA and CDR2 is YNFKEQ in the germline V gene. The CDR3 region is CASSPQGAPTNEKLFF. The DNA of the CDR3 is TGTGCCAGCAGCCCACAGGGGGCCCCAACTAATGAAAAACTGTTTTTT.

The V gene is TRBV28, the J gene TRBJ1-3; D possibly corresponds to TRBD1 (6 bases). The ends were cut back, 5 bases at V and 7 bases at J, with 18 bases in the middle. CDR1 and CDR2 from the germline V gene are MDHEN and SYDVKM. This CDR3 has 15 amino acids. The DNA of the CDR3 is TGTGCCAGCAGTATGTCGACAGGTCGGGGGAACACCATATATTTT. Amino acid sequence: CASSMSTGRGNTIYF.

V is TRBV5-1 and J is TRBJ2-5, with 9 bases fitting TRBD2. The CDR3 has 17 residues. Trimming cost V 0 bases and J 6 bases; bases outside gene matches: 12. The germline gives CDR1 SGHRS, CDR2 YFSETQ. The CDR3 reads CASSLVSSGNNPQTQYF. As DNA, the CDR3 is TGCGCCAGCAGCTTGGTTTCTAGCGGGAATAATCCTCAGACCCAGTACTTC.

The chain employs TRBV7-6 and TRBJ2-7, with 7 bases lining up with TRBD2. Trimming cost V 2 bases and J 4 bases; bases outside gene matches: 14. CDR3 length equals 17 residues. Germline values: CDR1 SGHVS, CDR2 FNYEAQ. The CDR3 DNA sequence: TGTGCCAGCAGCTTATTCCCCCGGGGGAGGGTCTCTTACGAGCAGTACTTC. Translated: CASSLFPRGRVSYEQYF.

This clone was seen ten or more times. This chain joins TRBV5-1 and TRBJ2-5; TRBD2 matches 10 bases. Germline V gives CDR1 SGHRS, CDR2 YFSETQ. The CDR3 has 14 residues. The J segment lost 4 bases and the V segment lost 5 bases, leaving 5 bases of the junction unmatched. The CDR3 nucleotides read TGCGCCAGCAGATCTAGCGGGAGTTCAGAGACCCAGTACTTC. Translating it yields CASRSSGSSETQYF.

The chain uses TRBV18 and TRBJ1-1, with D perhaps TRBD1 (5 bases). This CDR3 has 15 amino acids. CDR1 KGHSH and CDR2 LQKENI come from the germline V gene. The germline V and J ends were trimmed by 6 bases and 3 bases, with 17 bases remaining between them. This CDR3 is CASSPPGPTDTEAFF. CDR3 bases: TGTGCCAGCTCTCCTCCGGGACCGACGGACACTGAAGCTTTCTTT.

The gene calls are TRBV7-9 and TRBJ2-2; D call uncertain. Per the germline V gene, CDR1 is SEHNR and CDR2 is FQNEAQ (reference sequence). The V gene lost 3 bases and the J gene lost 4 bases, with 6 bases spanning the gap. This CDR3 region has 13 residues. CDR3 sequence (DNA): TGTGCCAGCAGCTTCGCAGTCACCGGGGAGCTGTTTTTT. Translation gives CASSFAVTGELFF.

The rearrangement joins TRBV9 to TRBJ2-5; tentative D call: TRBD1 (6 bases). V lost 3 bases and J 1 base, leaving 13 bases between the germline ends. Germline V gene data show CDR1 as SGDLS and CDR2 as YYNGEE. This CDR3 spans 15 amino acids. CDR3 DNA sequence: TGTGCCAGCAGCGCAACGACAGGACCCCAAGAGACCCAGTACTTC. It translates to CASSATTGPQETQYF.

The chain couples TRBV4-1 to TRBJ2-2, with D possibly being TRBD1 or TRBD2 (5 bases each). Germline V gives CDR1 MGHRA, CDR2 YSYEKL. V lost 5 bases, J lost 2 bases, and 21 bases lay in between. CDR3 length equals 18 residues. The CDR3 spells CASSARIPGTDNTGELFF. For the CDR3, the DNA is TGCGCCAGCAGCGCTCGAATCCCCGGGACGGACAACACCGGGGAGCTGTTTTTT.

At least ten counts were recorded for this clone. J is TRBJ2-3 and V is TRBV7-2; 7 positions match TRBD2. The length of the CDR3 is 16 residues. With V trimmed by 2 bases and J by 3 bases, 8 bases remained unmatched. The germline V gene encodes CDR1 SGHTA and CDR2 FQGNSA. The CDR3 spells CASSLIGSGKTDTQYF. CDR3 nucleotides: TGTGCCAGCAGCTTAATAGGAAGCGGGAAGACAGATACGCAGTATTTT.

J is TRBJ1-5 and V is TRBV10-3; D unresolved. CDR3 length equals 15 residues. V was clipped by 1 base and J by 2 bases, with 9 bases between them. CDR1 ENHRY and CDR2 SYGVKD come from the germline V gene. The CDR3 sequence is CAISEYGEGNQPQHF. DNA for the CDR3: TGTGCCATCAGTGAGTATGGGGAAGGCAATCAGCCCCAGCATTTT.